The following is a T cell receptor beta chain sequence with its context. The germline V and J ends were trimmed by 5 bases and 3 bases, with 13 bases remaining between them. CDR3 length: 14 amino acids. Looked up from germline, CDR1 is SEHNR and CDR2 is FQNEAQ (reference sequence). These data are taken from a study of T cell changes during pregnancy in multiple sclerosis. Profiled with immunoSEQ multiplex PCR; TCRdb holds only in-frame clones, not every one. This table holds some 45,000 clones, more than 85% found once. The V call is TRBV7-9, the J call TRBJ1-2; the D is unclear. The sequenced sample was CD4+ T cells from peripheral blood mononuclear cells, obtained after pregnancy. The receptor was derived from a female donor in good health, enrolled as a control in a pregnancy study. The CDR3 here is CASSARPIHYGYTF. DNA of the CDR3: TGTGCCAGCAGCGCCCGCCCTATCCACTATGGCTACACCTTC.